Sequencing of this TCR beta chain was carried out in a study of metastatic and nonmetastatic thyroid tumors. Study-level findings and limits: Significantly higher TCR beta diversity was reportedly seen in malignant thyroid tumors than benign nodules, in blood and tumor.

This clone was counted only a few times. Its antigen is as yet unknown. No patient received treatment before thyroid surgery. Germline V lookup: CDR1 MNHEY, CDR2 SVGAGI. CDR3 length: 13 amino acids. V was clipped by 8 bases and J by 2 bases, with 10 bases between them. TCRdb reanalyzed the PCR reads with MiXCR. The sample records tens of thousands of clones, 25% to 30% being singletons. The chain recombines TRBV6-5 with TRBJ2-1, with D maybe TRBD1 (5 bases). The receptor was isolated from a female donor with papillary thyroid cancer or a benign thyroid nodule (not recorded which). Some clones in this sample may be carry-over from other donors' samples. The sequenced material came from blood. CDR3: CASYKGAYNEQFF. The CDR3 DNA follows: TGTGCCAGCTACAAAGGGGCCTACAATGAGCAGTTCTTC.